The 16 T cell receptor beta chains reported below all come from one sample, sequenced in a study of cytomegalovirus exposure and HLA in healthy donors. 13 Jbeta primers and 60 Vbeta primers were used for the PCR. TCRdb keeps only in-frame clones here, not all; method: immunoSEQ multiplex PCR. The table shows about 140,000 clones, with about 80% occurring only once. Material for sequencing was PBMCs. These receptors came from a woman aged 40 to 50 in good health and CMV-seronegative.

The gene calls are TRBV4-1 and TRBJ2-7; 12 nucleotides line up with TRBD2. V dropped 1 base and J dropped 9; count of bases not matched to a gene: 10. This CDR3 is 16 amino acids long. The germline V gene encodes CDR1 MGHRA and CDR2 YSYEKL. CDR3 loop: CASSQGRTSGIGGQYF. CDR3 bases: TGCGCCAGCAGCCAAGGGCGGACTAGCGGGATTGGTGGGCAGTACTTC.

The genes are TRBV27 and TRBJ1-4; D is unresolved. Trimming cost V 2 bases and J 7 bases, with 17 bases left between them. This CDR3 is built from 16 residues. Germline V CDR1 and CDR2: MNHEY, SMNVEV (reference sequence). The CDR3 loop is CASSLLPPGNSEKLFF. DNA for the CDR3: TGTGCCAGCAGTTTACTGCCTCCGGGAAACAGTGAAAAACTGTTTTTT.

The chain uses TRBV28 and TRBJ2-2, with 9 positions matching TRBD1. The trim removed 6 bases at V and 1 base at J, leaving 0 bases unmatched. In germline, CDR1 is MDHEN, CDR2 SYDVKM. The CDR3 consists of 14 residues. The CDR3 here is CASRDRGNTGELFF. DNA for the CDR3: TGTGCCAGCAGGGACAGGGGGAACACCGGGGAGCTGTTTTTT.

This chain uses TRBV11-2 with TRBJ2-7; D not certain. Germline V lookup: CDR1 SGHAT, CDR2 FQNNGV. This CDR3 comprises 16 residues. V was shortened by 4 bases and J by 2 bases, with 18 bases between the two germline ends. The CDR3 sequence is CASSSVGRLPTYEQYF. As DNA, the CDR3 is TGTGCCAGCAGCTCGGTCGGCAGGCTACCTACCTACGAGCAGTACTTC. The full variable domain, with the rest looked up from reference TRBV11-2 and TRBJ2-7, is EAGVAQSPRYKIIEKRQSVAFWCNPISGHATLYWYQQILGQGPKLLIQFQNNGVVDDSQLPKDRFSAERLKGVDSTLKIQPAKLEDSAVYLCASSSVGRLPTYEQYFGPGTRLTVT.

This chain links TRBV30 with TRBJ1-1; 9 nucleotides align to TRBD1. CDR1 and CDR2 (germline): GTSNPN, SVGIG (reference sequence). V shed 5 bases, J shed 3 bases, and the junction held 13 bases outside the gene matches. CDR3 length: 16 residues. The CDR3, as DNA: TGTGCCTGGGGGGATACAGGGGGCGGAGGGTACACTGAAGCTTTCTTT. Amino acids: CAWGDTGGGGYTEAFF.

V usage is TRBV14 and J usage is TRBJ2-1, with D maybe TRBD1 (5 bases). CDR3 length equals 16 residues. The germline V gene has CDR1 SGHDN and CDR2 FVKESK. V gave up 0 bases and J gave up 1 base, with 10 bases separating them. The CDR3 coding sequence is TGTGCCAGCAGCCAAGATCAGGGCAGATCCTACAATGAGCAGTTCTTC. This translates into CASSQDQGRSYNEQFF.

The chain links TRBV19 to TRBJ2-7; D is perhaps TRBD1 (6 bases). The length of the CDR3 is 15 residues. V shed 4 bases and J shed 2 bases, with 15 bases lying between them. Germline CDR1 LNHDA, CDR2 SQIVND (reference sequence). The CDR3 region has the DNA TGTGCCAGTAGTAAATCTGACCCAGGGGCCTACGAGCAGTACTTC. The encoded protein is CASSKSDPGAYEQYF.

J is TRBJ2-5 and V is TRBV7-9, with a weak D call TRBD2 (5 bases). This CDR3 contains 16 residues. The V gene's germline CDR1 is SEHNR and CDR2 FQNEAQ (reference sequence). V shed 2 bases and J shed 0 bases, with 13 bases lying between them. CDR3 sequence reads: CASSLLAGPYQETQYF. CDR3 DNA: TGTGCCAGCAGCTTACTAGCAGGACCGTACCAAGAGACCCAGTACTTC.

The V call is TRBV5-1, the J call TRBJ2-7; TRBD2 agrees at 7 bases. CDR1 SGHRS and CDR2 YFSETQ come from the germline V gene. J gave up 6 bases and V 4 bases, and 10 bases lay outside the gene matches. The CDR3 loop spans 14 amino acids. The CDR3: CASSAGAQRGEQYF. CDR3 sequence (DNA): TGCGCCAGCAGCGCGGGAGCCCAAAGGGGCGAGCAGTACTTC. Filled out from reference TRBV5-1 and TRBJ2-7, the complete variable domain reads KAGVTQTPRYLIKTRGQQVTLSCSPISGHRSVSWYQQTPGQGLQFLFEYFSETQRNKGNFPGRFSGRQFSNSRSEMNVSTLELGDSALYLCASSAGAQRGEQYFGPGTRLTVT.

CDR3 loop: CASSQRGGSSYNEQFF. CDR3 bases: TGTGCCAGCAGCCAAAGAGGAGGGAGCTCCTACAATGAGCAGTTCTTC. The V call is TRBV7-2, the J call TRBJ2-1; possibly TRBD2 for D (6 bases). The CDR3 sequence is 16 residues long. Between the trimmed V and J ends, which lost 5 bases and 0 bases, there was a span of 14 bases. CDR1 and CDR2 (germline): SGHTA, FQGNSA.

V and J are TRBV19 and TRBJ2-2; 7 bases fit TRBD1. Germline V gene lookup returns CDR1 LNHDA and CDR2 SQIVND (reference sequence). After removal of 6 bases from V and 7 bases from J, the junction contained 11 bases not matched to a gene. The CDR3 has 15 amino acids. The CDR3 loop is CASRFRGRYSGELFF. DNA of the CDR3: TGTGCCAGTAGATTCAGGGGGAGATACAGCGGGGAGCTGTTTTTT.

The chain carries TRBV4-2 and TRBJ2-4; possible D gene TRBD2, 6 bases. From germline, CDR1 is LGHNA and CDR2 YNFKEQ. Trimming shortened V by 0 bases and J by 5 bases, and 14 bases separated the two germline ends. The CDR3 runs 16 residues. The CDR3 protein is CASSQDFPGLQNIQYF. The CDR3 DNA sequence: TGTGCCAGCAGCCAAGATTTCCCGGGACTCCAAAACATTCAGTACTTC.

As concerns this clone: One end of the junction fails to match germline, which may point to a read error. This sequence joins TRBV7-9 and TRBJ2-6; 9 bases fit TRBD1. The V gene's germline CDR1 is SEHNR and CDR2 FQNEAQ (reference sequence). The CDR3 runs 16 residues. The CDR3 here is CSSSRNRGLGANVLTF. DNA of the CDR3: TGTTCCAGCAGCCGAAACAGGGGGCTGGGGGCCAACGTCCTGACTTTC.

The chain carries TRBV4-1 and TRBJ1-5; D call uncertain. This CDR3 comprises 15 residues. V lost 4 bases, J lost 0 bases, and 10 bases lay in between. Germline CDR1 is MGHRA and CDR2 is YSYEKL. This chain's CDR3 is CASSLSDHSNQPQHF. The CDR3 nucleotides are TGCGCCAGCAGCCTTTCAGATCATAGCAATCAGCCCCAGCATTTT.

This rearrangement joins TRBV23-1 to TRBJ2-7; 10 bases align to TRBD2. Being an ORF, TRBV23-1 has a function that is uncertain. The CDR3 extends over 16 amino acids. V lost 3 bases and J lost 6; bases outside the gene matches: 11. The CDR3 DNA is TGCGCCAGCAGTCAGGCGCCTCTAGCGGGAGAAGGCGAGCAGTACTTC. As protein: CASSQAPLAGEGEQYF.

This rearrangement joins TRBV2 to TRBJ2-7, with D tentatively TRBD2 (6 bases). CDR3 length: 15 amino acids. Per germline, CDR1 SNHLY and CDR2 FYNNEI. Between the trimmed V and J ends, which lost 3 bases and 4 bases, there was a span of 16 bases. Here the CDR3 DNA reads TGTGCCAGCAGTGATGGGGCGGGATGGATTTACGAGCAGTACTTC. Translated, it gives CASSDGAGWIYEQYF.